Sequencing of this TCR beta chain was carried out in a study of cytomegalovirus exposure and HLA in healthy donors (dated by TCRdb to between 2016 and 2019). Background for the entire study: An earlier analysis of approximately 640 of the donors reported approximately 290 Gb of sequence data and some 120 million unique TCR beta sequences from about 179 million T cells. Approximately 310 gigabases of sequencing data and tens of millions of unique TCR sequences were included in an early release covering about 600 HLA-typed donors. The genetic ancestry cluster associated with self-reported Caucasian donors included 81% of the 398 genotyped donors. The aim of the study was to test whether cataloging public T cell receptors could identify signatures of past pathogen exposure. The study used immunosequencing to profile the T cell repertoires of approximately 630 subjects and linked those repertoires to cytomegalovirus serostatus. Besides the first cohort of about 730 subjects, a separate validation cohort made up of over 95 different subjects was used. To predict cytomegalovirus infection status, the study brought together high-throughput TCR immunosequencing, statistical association of individual TCRs with disease status, and machine learning. In a later analysis, previously published TCR beta repertoires from roughly 710 donors were re-analyzed and high-resolution HLA genotyping was added so that TCR occurrence patterns could be studied. The later analysis used no new phenotypic data to find candidate immune exposures, relying instead on TCR beta sequences and their occurrence across donors. In an earlier analysis of roughly 600 of the donors, high-throughput TCR beta sequencing was used to judge whether each TCR beta V gene segment behaved as functional or pseudogenic. Alongside the repertoire data, information on donor age, sex, ethnicity and CMV serostatus was compiled. Genome-wide SNP genotypes for about 60% of the roughly 670 donors were used in a later genetic analysis, which treated that subset as a discovery cohort. Every repertoire in the discovery cohort had been generated on one and the same sequencing platform. HLA typing included class I and class II loci at four-digit resolution. Typing coverage differed by locus: A, B, C, DRB1 and DQB1 were typed in roughly 620-630 donors, DQA1 in 522, DPA1 in 600 to 610, and DPB1 in around 440. Four to six DR-DQ haplotypes were handled as single units for association and clustering, since linkage in the cohort was strong. On average, roughly 240,000 unique TCR beta nucleotide sequences were sequenced per donor among 398 genotyped donors of the cohort, with approximately 18% of those sequences being non-productive.

With respect to this clone: The antigen it binds to is not known. No much larger clone is present one base from it, and per-base qualities are unavailable.

The full study reports these points: The presence/absence analyses assumed that sequencing depth was roughly uniform across donors, and that assumption may not be true. A further reported finding was that TCR beta sequences accurately predicted the HLA-A and HLA-B alleles for most subjects in the first cohort. The sequencing pipeline was judged likely to have produced a cluster of highly shared sequence variants as a technical artifact. V-gene and J-gene trimming of TCR beta chains was associated with a missense DCLRE1C variant in a later genetic analysis, and the association was replicated in an independent cohort. In a later analysis, the rate of TCR association differed among HLA loci, with DRB1 alleles having the most associated TCRs and HLA-C alleles having the fewest. Most TCR sequences were observed very rarely across donors, whereas some public TCRs were present in many individuals. A total of some 180 TCR beta chains were listed by the study as associated with cytomegalovirus. CMV serostatus was the only immune exposure information available for the cohort. In a later analysis, HLA-associated TCR beta chains showed more clonal expansion and lower generation probabilities than non-associated chains that were equally common. The 87-base-pair reads could not distinguish some IMGT-functional V segments, including TRBV6-2 and TRBV6-3, so those segments were excluded. At a false discovery rate of 0.05, a later analysis linked 15,000 to 20,000 TCR beta sequences to specific HLA alleles. Linkage disequilibrium might explain the correlated functional status among segregating V segments, but an unknown experimental factor could not be excluded. According to a later analysis, parvovirus B19, influenza, CMV and Epstein-Barr virus appeared linked to several top co-occurrence clusters. Because counts were too low, some 17 rarely observed V segments, including chromosome 9 orphons, were excluded from the earlier analysis of 587 of the donors. Because some donors lacked HLA typing at each locus, the association tests relied only on the typed subset. A few of the identified cytomegalovirus-associated TCR beta chains were confirmed in vitro to be specific for cytomegalovirus antigens. In this cohort, only TCR beta chains were sequenced, and detectable features were limited by the absence of alpha or paired-chain data. According to a later genetic analysis, donors in an Asian-associated ancestry cluster had fewer N-insertions in productive TCRs than the approximately 650-donor mean. The classifier was reported to diagnose cytomegalovirus status with high specificity and sensitivity in both the original cohort and the validation cohort. In a later analysis, most CMV-associated TCR beta chains were found to appear HLA-restricted, with HLA associations seemingly driven largely by CMV exposure. When HLA alleles, especially DR and DQ, strongly co-occurred, attributing TCR associations to individual alleles was difficult. An earlier analysis of roughly 570 of the donors showed that most TCR beta V segments appeared in productive rearrangements either about 87% or about 30% of the time, which broadly matched IMGT annotations. The authors suggested that the approach could potentially be generalized to other disease states and immunological phenotypes.

The library was made by the immunoSEQ multiplex PCR assay. For the multiplex PCR, a mixture combining 60 forward primers for TCR Vbeta segments and 13 reverse primers for TCR Jbeta segments was used. Amplification of the CDR3 region of rearranged TCR beta genes was performed with a multiplex PCR assay on genomic DNA. The amplified TCR beta libraries were sequenced on the Illumina HiSeq System as 87-base-pair reads. On the authors' methods: A later analysis tallied roughly 80 million unique TCR beta chains across the 666 repertoires, and some 10 million of those chains were shared by two or more donors. Raw reads were error-corrected and collapsed into unique sequences by a nearest-neighbor algorithm in which closely related sequences were merged to remove PCR and sequencing errors. CDR3 sequences were aligned to IMGT reference sequences to assign V, D and J gene segments. For a sequence to be retained, a match of at least six nucleotides was required to both a V gene segment and a J gene segment. A rearrangement was called productive if the CDR3 had no stop codons and remained in frame with V and J, and every other rearrangement was called non-productive. Following IMGT convention, CDR3 was defined as the stretch from the second conserved V-encoded cysteine to the conserved J-encoded phenylalanine. Sequences without an unambiguous match to a single V gene segment were excluded from the earlier analysis of 450 to 650 of the donors. In an earlier analysis of some 590 of the donors, a V segment was called functional when productive rearrangements were above 56.7%, and segregating when the standard deviation between donors exceeded 5%. A statistical classification framework was developed to diagnose cytomegalovirus status using the catalog of TCR beta chain sequences. In a later analysis, V and J genes were assigned by comparing TCR nucleotide sequences against IMGT/GENE-DB human TR gene sequences. In a later analysis, CDR3 sequences and most-parsimonious VDJ recombination scenarios were assigned using the TCRdist pipeline. In a later analysis, each TCR beta chain was defined by its CDR3 amino acid sequence together with its V-gene family, and reads without a unique V-gene family were excluded. In a later analysis, approximately 640 highly shared, low-generation-probability nucleotide sequences were removed to address suspected cross-contamination and a sequencing artifact. In a later analysis, a clonal expansion index was calculated for each public chain from normalized within-repertoire ranks of inferred template counts. Generation probabilities in a later analysis came from a VDJ recombination model fitted to out-of-frame rearrangements, and those results were checked against IGoR. A later analysis scored TCR-TCR, TCR-HLA and TCR-CMV co-occurrence with hypergeometric tests, applying a repertoire-size bias correction to TCR pairs. A later analysis estimated false discovery rates by permuting HLA or CMV assignments 20 times. In a later analysis, co-occurring TCRs were grouped using DBSCAN, and TCRdist sequence similarity was added for clustering within HLA-allele-positive subsets. Co-occurrence clustering excluded repertoires with fewer than 30,000 or more than 120,000 public chains, plus five with anomalous nucleotide sharing. TCRdb mirrors the immuneACCESS table, restricted to in-frame sequences. Some clones are absent from its copies; in checked studies, under half trace to an unresolved V gene, and the reason for the others is unknown. The V and J calls and clone size come from that table; D and trimming were worked out from the DNA. The sample table contains under 250,000 clones; only one count was recorded for 80% to 85% of them. The ten biggest clones cover approximately 2.5% of the sample.

Including cysteine and phenylalanine, the CDR3 has 12 amino acids. This entry keeps only the CDR3 DNA: 36 bases, framed from base 1. V and J lose 5 bases and 6 bases, and a span of 11 bases separates them. In the germline V gene, CDR1 corresponds to SGHTA and CDR2 to FQGNSA. The cohort consisted of some 670 healthy bone marrow donors. At the time of sampling, all cohort members were nominally healthy, though unrecorded immune exposures were likely present. The donor tested CMV seronegative and was one of the 352 seronegative cohort members. A peripheral blood sample was provided by each donor, and peripheral blood mononuclear cells were used for TCR beta sequencing. The Qiagen DNeasy Blood Extraction Kit was used to extract genomic DNA from the blood cell samples.

The clonotype originates from a woman aged 40 to 55 in good health and CMV-seronegative. The rearranged segments are TRBV7-2 and TRBJ2-7; a tentative D call is TRBD1 (6 bases match). The sample comprised PBMCs. The DNA sequence is given as TGTGCCAGCAGCCAGCGACAGGCCGAGCAGTACTTC. Its protein product is CASSQRQAEQYF.